Listed here are 7 T cell receptor beta chains from one sample, sequenced in a study of tumor T cells in aggressive B-cell lymphoma. Sequenced by immunoSEQ multiplex PCR; TCRdb stores in-frame clones only, minus some. The top ten hold over 2.5% of the sample, which has more than 7,500 clones, around 83% seen once. Sample: tumor tissue. These receptors all stem from an adult with diffuse large B cell lymphoma.

The table lists this clone with a count of one. Its ends do not fully match the called genes, so a read error is possible. The V and J genes are TRBV6-5 and TRBJ1-4, with D maybe TRBD1 (6 bases). The CDR3 consists of 13 residues. Germline V gene data show CDR1 as MNHEY and CDR2 as SVGAGI. The CDR3 nucleotides are TGTGCCAGCAATTACGGACAGTTTGAAAAACTGTTTTTT. Its translation is CASNYGQFEKLFF.

The chain combines TRBV30 with TRBJ2-6; D unclear. Germline-derived CDR1 and CDR2 are GTSNPN and SVGIG (reference sequence). The CDR3 totals 14 residues. The V gene lost 1 base and the J gene lost 2 bases, with 6 bases spanning the gap. The CDR3 DNA reads as TGTGCCTGGAGTGGGGCAGCTGGGGCCAACGTCCTGACTTTC. Translating it yields CAWSGAAGANVLTF.

A remark on this clone: The same CDR3 arises from other DNA sequences in this sample as well. The chain joins TRBV4-1 to TRBJ2-7; TRBD2 might be the D (6 bases). V was pared by 4 bases and J by 3 bases, with 16 bases between. The CDR3 contains 15 residues. The germline V gene encodes CDR1 MGHRA and CDR2 YSYEKL. CDR3 in DNA: TGCGCCAGCAGCCCCGGTGGGGGGACCTACTACGAGCAGTACTTC. Amino acid sequence: CASSPGGGTYYEQYF.

This chain uses TRBV5-1 with TRBJ1-1; TRBD1 matches 10 bases. Unmatched junction bases numbered 6, after V lost 7 bases and J lost 3 bases. The germline V gene encodes CDR1 SGHRS and CDR2 YFSETQ. This CDR3 has 14 amino acids. This CDR3 is CASRWTGGDTEAFF. CDR3 DNA sequence: TGCGCCAGCCGCTGGACAGGGGGGGACACTGAAGCTTTCTTT.

The CDR3 spells CASSPTLESSYNEQFF. CDR3 coding DNA: TGCGCCAGCAGCCCGACCCTGGAGAGCTCCTACAATGAGCAGTTCTTC. The genes are TRBV5-1 and TRBJ2-1; no firm D call. Germline CDR1 reads SGHRS; CDR2 reads YFSETQ. The CDR3 is made up of 16 amino acids. V lost 4 bases, J lost 0 bases, and 14 bases lay in between.

The rearrangement uses TRBV7-9 and TRBJ2-3, with D perhaps TRBD2 (8 bases). Germline lookup yields CDR1 SEHNR and CDR2 FQNEAQ (reference sequence). The CDR3 extends over 16 amino acids. Trimming shortened V by 7 bases and J by 0 bases, and 17 bases separated the two germline ends. The CDR3 region is CASIQTGTRSTDTQYF. The CDR3 bases are TGTGCCAGCATCCAGACAGGGACTAGAAGCACAGATACGCAGTATTTT.

The rearrangement joins TRBV5-5 to TRBJ2-3; 9 bases match TRBD2. V lost 6 bases to trimming and J lost 2 bases; unmatched junction nucleotides: 10. Germline CDR1 and CDR2: SGHKS and YYEKEE (reference sequence). The CDR3 extends over 16 amino acids. The CDR3 reads CASIHPTSGPTDTQYF. CDR3 DNA: TGTGCCAGCATCCACCCCACTAGCGGGCCCACAGATACGCAGTATTTT.